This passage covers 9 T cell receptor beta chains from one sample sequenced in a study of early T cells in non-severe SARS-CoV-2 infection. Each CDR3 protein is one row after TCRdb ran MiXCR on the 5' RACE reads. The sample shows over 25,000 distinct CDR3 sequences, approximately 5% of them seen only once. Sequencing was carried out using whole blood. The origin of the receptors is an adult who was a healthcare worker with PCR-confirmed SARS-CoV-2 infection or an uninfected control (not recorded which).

CDR3 protein: CASSLGGTNTGELFF. The CDR3 coding sequence is TGTGCCAGCAGCTTAGGTGGGACGAACACCGGGGAGCTGTTTTTT. This chain uses TRBV7-9 with TRBJ2-2, with D unresolved. Germline assignment: CDR1 SEHNR and CDR2 FQNEAQ (reference sequence). With 1 base removed from V and 0 bases from J, the gap between germline ends came to 6 bases. The CDR3 is 15 amino acids.

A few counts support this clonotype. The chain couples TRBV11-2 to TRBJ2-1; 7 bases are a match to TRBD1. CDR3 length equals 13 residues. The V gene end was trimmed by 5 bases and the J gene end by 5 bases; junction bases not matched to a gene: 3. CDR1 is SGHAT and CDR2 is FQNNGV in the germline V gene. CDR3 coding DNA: TGTGCCAGCAGCCCAGACAGGGACAATGAGCAGTTCTTC. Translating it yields CASSPDRDNEQFF.

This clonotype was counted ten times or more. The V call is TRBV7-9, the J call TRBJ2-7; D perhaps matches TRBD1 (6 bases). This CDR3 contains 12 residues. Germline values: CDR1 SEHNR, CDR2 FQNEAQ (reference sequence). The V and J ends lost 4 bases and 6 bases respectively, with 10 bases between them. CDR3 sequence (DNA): TGTGCCAGCAGCTCCACAGGGACCGAGCAGTACTTC. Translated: CASSSTGTEQYF.

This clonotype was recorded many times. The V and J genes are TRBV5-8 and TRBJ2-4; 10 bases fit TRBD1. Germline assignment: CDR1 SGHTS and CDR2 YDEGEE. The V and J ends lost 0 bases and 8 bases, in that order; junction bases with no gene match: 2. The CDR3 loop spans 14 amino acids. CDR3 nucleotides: TGTGCCAGCAGCTTGGGACAGGGGGCTGACATTCAGTACTTC. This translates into CASSLGQGADIQYF.

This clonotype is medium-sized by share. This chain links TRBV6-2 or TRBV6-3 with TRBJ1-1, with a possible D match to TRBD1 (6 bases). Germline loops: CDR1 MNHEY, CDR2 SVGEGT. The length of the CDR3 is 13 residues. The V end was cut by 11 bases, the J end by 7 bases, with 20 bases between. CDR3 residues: CASGGLVGGEAFF. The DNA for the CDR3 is TGTGCCTCGGGGGGCCTCGTCGGCGGTGAAGCTTTCTTT.

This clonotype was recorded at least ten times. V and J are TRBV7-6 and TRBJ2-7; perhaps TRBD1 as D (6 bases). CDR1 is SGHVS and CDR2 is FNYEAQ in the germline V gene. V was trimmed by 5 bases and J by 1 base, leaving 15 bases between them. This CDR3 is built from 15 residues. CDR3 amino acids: CASSPRDTESYEQYF. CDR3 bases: TGTGCCAGCAGCCCTCGGGACACGGAATCCTACGAGCAGTACTTC.

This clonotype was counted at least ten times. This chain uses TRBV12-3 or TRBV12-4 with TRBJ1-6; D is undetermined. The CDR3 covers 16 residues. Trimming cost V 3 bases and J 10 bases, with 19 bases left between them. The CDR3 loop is CASSFLLTGSGSPLHF. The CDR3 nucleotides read TGTGCCAGCAGTTTCCTTTTGACCGGCTCGGGGTCACCCCTCCACTTT.

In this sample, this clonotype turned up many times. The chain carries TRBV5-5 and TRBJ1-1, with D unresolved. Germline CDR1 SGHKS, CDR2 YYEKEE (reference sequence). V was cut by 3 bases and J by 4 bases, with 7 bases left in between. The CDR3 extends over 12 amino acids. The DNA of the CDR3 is TGTGCCAGCAGCTACGAAACCACTGAAGCTTTCTTT. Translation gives CASSYETTEAFF.

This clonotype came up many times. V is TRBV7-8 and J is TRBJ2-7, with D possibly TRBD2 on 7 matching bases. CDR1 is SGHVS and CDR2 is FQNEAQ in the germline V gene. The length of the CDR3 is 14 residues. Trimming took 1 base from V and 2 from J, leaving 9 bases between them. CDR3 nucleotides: TGTGCCAGCAGCTTAGGAGGGGGGGCCTACGAGCAGTACTTC. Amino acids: CASSLGGGAYEQYF.